Listed here are 8 T cell receptor beta chains from one sample, sequenced in a study of blood T cell repertoires in COVID-19. Measured with immunoSEQ multiplex PCR; TCRdb has only the in-frame clones, and not every one. The repertoire includes about 35,000 clones, approximately 87% of them detected once, and less than 55% sits in the top ten. Sequencing was carried out using peripheral blood. Receptor source: a human donor in a cohort sampled during active COVID-19.

This chain uses TRBV5-6 with TRBJ2-2; D remains ambiguous. V was shortened by 1 base and J by 1 base, with 8 bases between the two germline ends. The V gene's germline CDR1 is SGHDT and CDR2 YYEEEE. This CDR3 region has 15 residues. The CDR3 is CASSLPGRNTGELFF. The CDR3 nucleotides are TGTGCCAGCAGCTTGCCAGGTCGGAACACCGGGGAGCTGTTTTTT.

The rearrangement links TRBV5-1 to TRBJ2-7, with D hard to call. CDR1 and CDR2 from the germline V gene are SGHRS and YFSETQ. V gave up 0 bases and J gave up 2 bases, with 6 bases separating them. The CDR3 sequence is 13 residues long. CDR3 residues: CASSLDRAYEQYF. CDR3 nucleotide sequence: TGCGCCAGCAGCTTGGACAGAGCCTACGAGCAGTACTTC.

The chain employs TRBV6-5 and TRBJ1-5; D gene unclear. Germline V gene sequence: CDR1 MNHEY, CDR2 SVGAGI. The CDR3 runs 14 residues. Trimming left V 6 bases short and J 0 bases short, with 9 bases between. The CDR3 DNA is TGTGCCAGCAGGGCCTTAAATAGCAATCAGCCCCAGCATTTT. Translated, it gives CASRALNSNQPQHF.

The gene calls are TRBV5-1 and TRBJ2-2, with 7 bases fitting TRBD2. The CDR3 has 15 residues. V trimming: 3 bases; J trimming: 5 bases; junction bases outside the gene matches: 7. CDR1 SGHRS and CDR2 YFSETQ come from the germline V gene. The CDR3 sequence is CASSSQRGKTGELFF. The CDR3 nucleotides read TGCGCCAGCAGCTCCCAGCGGGGAAAGACCGGGGAGCTGTTTTTT. Full variable domain (missing parts from reference TRBV5-1 and TRBJ2-2): KAGVTQTPRYLIKTRGQQVTLSCSPISGHRSVSWYQQTPGQGLQFLFEYFSETQRNKGNFPGRFSGRQFSNSRSEMNVSTLELGDSALYLCASSSQRGKTGELFFGEGSRLTVL.

This clone was found a few times. V is TRBV5-6 and J is TRBJ1-1; 8 bases are a match to TRBD1. The CDR3 has 14 residues. V lost 2 bases and J lost 5; bases outside the gene matches: 5. Germline V CDR1 and CDR2: SGHDT, YYEEEE. Here the CDR3 DNA reads TGTGCCAGCAGCTTAGGACAGGGTCGAACTGAAGCTTTCTTT. Amino acid sequence: CASSLGQGRTEAFF.

This chain links TRBV9 with TRBJ2-3; 10 bases agree with TRBD2. Trimming at V came to 5 bases and at J to 1 base, leaving 10 bases not matched to a gene. This CDR3 is built from 17 residues. CDR1 is SGDLS, CDR2 YYNGEE, per germline. The CDR3 protein is CASSSSTGTSGTDTQYF. CDR3 bases: TGTGCCAGCAGTTCTTCTACCGGGACTAGCGGCACAGATACGCAGTATTTT.

CDR3 loop: CASSGISGVEQYF. The CDR3 bases are TGCGCCAGCAGTGGAATTAGCGGGGTCGAGCAGTACTTC. The V gene is TRBV10-1, the J gene TRBJ2-7, with TRBD2 identical over 8 bases. Germline V gives CDR1 WNHNN, CDR2 SYGVQD (reference sequence). V was clipped by 4 bases and J by 6 bases; unmatched bases: 5. This CDR3 region has 13 residues.

This clone was recorded only once. V gene TRBV14 combines with J gene TRBJ1-1; weak D call: TRBD1 (5 bases). The V gene's germline CDR1 is SGHDN and CDR2 FVKESK. V was clipped by 2 bases and J by 0 bases, with 10 bases between them. There are 15 residues in the CDR3. This CDR3 is CASSQYGGMNTEAFF. The CDR3 DNA is TGTGCCAGCAGCCAATACGGGGGTATGAACACTGAAGCTTTCTTT.